This TCR beta chain was sequenced during a study of sequential checkpoint blockade in melanoma. Study background: Arm A got nivolumab then ipilimumab; arm B the reverse, 1:1. After both sequences, patients received maintenance nivolumab.

The CDR3 runs to 15 residues. V dropped 8 bases and J dropped 1; count of bases not matched to a gene: 10. Germline CDR1 is MDHEN and CDR2 is SYDVKM. Documented treatment: randomized to nivolumab then ipilimumab (arm A) or the reverse (arm B). No patient had prior DNA-damaging chemotherapy. From thawed PBMCs, live CD3+CD8+ cells negative for CD19 and CD56 were sorted. Measured with immunoSEQ multiplex PCR; TCRdb has only the in-frame clones, and not every one. The sample consists of tens of thousands of clones, less than 90% of them appearing once. The clonotype comes from a human donor with melanoma. This chain links TRBV28 with TRBJ1-1, with 7 bases identical to TRBD1. Sequencing used CD8+ T cells sorted from blood (inferred from file names), obtained from a patient given nivolumab and ipilimumab in sequence. DNA of the CDR3: TGTGCCAGCGGCCGACAGGGATACGCGAACACTGAAGCTTTCTTT. Translation gives CASGRQGYANTEAFF.